This entry is about one T cell receptor (beta chain). With the read ending 3 residues before the CDR3 end, the germline J gene is used to fill in that end. This sample is part of a study of T cells in women clearing cervical HPV infection. The CDR3 length is 16 residues. The germline V and J ends were trimmed by 0 bases and 2 bases, with 10 bases remaining between them. Germline V gene lookup returns CDR1 KGHSH and CDR2 LQKENI. The repertoire was sequenced with immunoSEQ multiplex PCR; TCRdb's copy has only in-frame clones and lacks some. Here the sample table reports about 28,000 clones. The sequencing input was blood buffy coat. The sequence was obtained from a woman aged 18-70 years with a cervical HPV16 infection that either progressed to CIN3+ or cleared (not recorded which). V is TRBV18 and J is TRBJ1-4; D gene ambiguous. The sequenced part of the CDR3 DNA is TGTGCCAGCTCACCACCCGGGGTCGTTACTAATGAAAAA. Amino acid sequence: CASSPPGVVTNEK. The complete CDR3 sequence is CASSPPGVVTNEKLFF.